This T cell receptor beta chain was observed in a study of blood T cell repertoires in COVID-19. Study information: Researchers got acute and convalescent COVID-19 samples from the United States, Italy and Spain. PBMCs, B-cell-depleted T cells, or T cells were the source of the cDNA or gDNA that made up the material.

Germline V gene lookup returns CDR1 MGHRA and CDR2 YSYEKL. Trimming took 1 base from V and 5 from J, leaving 14 bases between them. CDR3 length: 15 residues. Per the authors' pipeline: Estimation of nucleated cell counts was performed using reference gene primer amplification. Generated by immunoSEQ multiplex PCR, the TCRdb table keeps only in-frame clones and is missing some. V, J and clone size were drawn from that table, and D and trimming were deduced from the DNA. Of around 65,000 clones in the sample, approximately 80% were seen once. The specimen was peripheral blood. The chain recombines TRBV4-1 with TRBJ1-2; D call uncertain. The source is a man aged 80 or over with active COVID-19. The CDR3 bases are TGCGCCAGCAGCCAAGCCCCAATGGCATGGTATGGCTACACCTTC. This codes for CASSQAPMAWYGYTF.